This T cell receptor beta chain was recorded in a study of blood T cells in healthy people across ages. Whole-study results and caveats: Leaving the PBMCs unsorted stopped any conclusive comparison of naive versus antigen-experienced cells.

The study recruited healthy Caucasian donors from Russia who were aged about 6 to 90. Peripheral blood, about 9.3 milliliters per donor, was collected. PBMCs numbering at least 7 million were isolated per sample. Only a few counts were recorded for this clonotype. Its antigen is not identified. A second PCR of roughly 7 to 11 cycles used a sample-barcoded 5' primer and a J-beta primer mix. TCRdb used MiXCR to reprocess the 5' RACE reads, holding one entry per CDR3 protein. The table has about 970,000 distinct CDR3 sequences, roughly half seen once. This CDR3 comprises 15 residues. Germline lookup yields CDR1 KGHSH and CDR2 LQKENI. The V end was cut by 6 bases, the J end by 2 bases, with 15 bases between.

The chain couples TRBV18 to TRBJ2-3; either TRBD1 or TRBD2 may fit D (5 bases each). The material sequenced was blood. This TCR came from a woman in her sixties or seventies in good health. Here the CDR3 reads CASSRDVGFTDTQYF. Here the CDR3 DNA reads TGTGCCAGCTCCCGGGACGTGGGGTTCACAGATACGCAGTATTTT.